This T cell receptor (beta chain) emerged from a study of blood T cell repertoires in COVID-19. The wider study: From T cells, B-cell-depleted T cells, or PBMCs came the material, which was cDNA or gDNA.

V lost 0 bases and J 4 bases, leaving 19 bases between the germline ends. CDR1 SGHRS and CDR2 YFSETQ come from the germline V gene. This CDR3 contains 17 residues. As originally analysed: From reference gene primer amplification, estimates of nucleated cell counts were derived. The table came from immunoSEQ multiplex PCR; TCRdb's copy has only in-frame clones and leaves some out. V and J calls and clone size are given by that table; D and trimming were obtained from the DNA. Seen here are 50,000 to 65,000 clones, around 83% observed once, and the top ten hold roughly 6.8%. Material for sequencing was peripheral blood. The chain has TRBV5-1 and TRBJ1-1; D possibly corresponds to TRBD1 (5 bases). The TCR originated in a human donor in a cohort sampled during active COVID-19. The CDR3 DNA follows: TGCGCCAGCAGCTTGGACGGGGGGGTTTCTGACGGCACTGAAGCTTTCTTT. This codes for CASSLDGGVSDGTEAFF.